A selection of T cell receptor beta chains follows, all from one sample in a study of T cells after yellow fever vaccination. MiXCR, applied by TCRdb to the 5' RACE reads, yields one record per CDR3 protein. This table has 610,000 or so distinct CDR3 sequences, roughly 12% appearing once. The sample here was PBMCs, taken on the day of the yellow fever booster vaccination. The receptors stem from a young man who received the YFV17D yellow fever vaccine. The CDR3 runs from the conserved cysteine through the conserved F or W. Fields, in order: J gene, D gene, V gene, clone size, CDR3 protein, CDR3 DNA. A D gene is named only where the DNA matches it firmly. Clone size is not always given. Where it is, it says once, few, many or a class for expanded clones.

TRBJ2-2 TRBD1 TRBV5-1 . CASNDRDSTGELFF TGCGCCAGCAACGACAGGGATAGCACCGGGGAGCTGTTTTTT
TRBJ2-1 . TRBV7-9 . CASSLGRTTYNEQFF TGTGCCAGCAGCTTAGGGAGGACAACTTACAATGAGCAGTTCTTC
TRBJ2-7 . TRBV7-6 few CASSPAGDYSYEQYF TGTGCCAGCAGCCCCGCGGGTGATTACTCCTACGAGCAGTACTTC
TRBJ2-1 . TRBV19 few CASSMSIIWEQFF TGTGCCAGTAGTATGTCTATTATTTGGGAGCAGTTCTTC
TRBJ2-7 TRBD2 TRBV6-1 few CASRTSEPAYEQYF TGTGCCAGCAGAACTAGCGAACCTGCCTACGAGCAGTACTTC
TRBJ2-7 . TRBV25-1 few CASRTPTGPSFYEQYF TGTGCCAGCAGGACCCCAACAGGACCCTCCTTCTACGAGCAGTACTTC
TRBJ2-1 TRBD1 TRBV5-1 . CASRTGQGISSYNEQFF TGCGCCAGCAGAACCGGACAGGGAATAAGCTCCTACAATGAGCAGTTCTTC
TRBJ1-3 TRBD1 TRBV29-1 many CSVDTSQGKSSGNTIYF TGCAGCGTGGACACCTCACAGGGGAAGAGCTCTGGAAACACCATATATTTT
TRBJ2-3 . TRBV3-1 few CASTDGTRSIWADTQYF TGTGCCAGCACCGACGGAACTAGGAGTATCTGGGCAGATACGCAGTATTTT
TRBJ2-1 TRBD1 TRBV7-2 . CASSRGDREVSEQFF TGTGCCAGCAGCCGTGGGGACAGGGAGGTAAGCGAGCAGTTCTTC
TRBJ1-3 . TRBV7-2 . CASSLATGAIYF TGTGCCAGCAGTCTGGCTACCGGTGCCATATATTTT
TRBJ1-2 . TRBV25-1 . CASRQGRLGYTF TGTGCCAGCAGACAGGGCAGGTTGGGCTACACCTTC
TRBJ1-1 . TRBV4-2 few CASSPTVLNTEAFF TGTGCCAGCAGCCCCACAGTCCTGAACACTGAAGCTTTCTTT
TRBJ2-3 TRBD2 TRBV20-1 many CSAPPGGGRPDTQYF TGCAGTGCACCTCCTGGAGGCGGGAGGCCAGATACGCAGTATTTT
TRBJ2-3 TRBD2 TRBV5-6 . CASSLQTSGRIDTQYF TGTGCCAGCAGCTTACAGACTAGCGGGAGGATAGATACGCAGTATTTT
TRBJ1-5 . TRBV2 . CASSVGEPQPQHF TGTGCCAGCAGTGTTGGGGAGCCTCAGCCCCAGCATTTT
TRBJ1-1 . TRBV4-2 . CASSQDSGAPFF TGTGCCAGCAGCCAAGATTCGGGGGCTCCTTTCTTT
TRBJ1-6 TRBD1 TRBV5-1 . CASSMGQNSPLHF TGCGCCAGCAGCATGGGACAGAATTCACCCCTCCACTTT
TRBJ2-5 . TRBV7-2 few CASSLAISGERSEETQYF TGTGCCAGCAGCTTAGCCATATCAGGTGAAAGATCGGAAGAGACCCAGTACTTC
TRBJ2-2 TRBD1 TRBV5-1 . CASSFSGQGDTGELFF TGCGCCAGCAGCTTTTCGGGACAGGGAGACACCGGGGAGCTGTTTTTT
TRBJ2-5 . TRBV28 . CASSFQTYQETQYF TGTGCCAGCAGTTTCCAGACCTACCAAGAGACCCAGTACTTC
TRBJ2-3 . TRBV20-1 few CSARDGGSTDTQYF TGCAGTGCTAGAGATGGCGGCAGCACAGATACGCAGTATTTT
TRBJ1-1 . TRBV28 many CAILNSRNTEAFF TGTGCCATTTTAAATTCACGGAACACTGAAGCTTTCTTT
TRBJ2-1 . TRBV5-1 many CASSLSTGSGEQFF TGCGCCAGCAGCTTGTCCACGGGGTCCGGTGAGCAGTTCTTC
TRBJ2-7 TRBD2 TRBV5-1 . CASSRGGDSISYEQYF TGCGCCAGCAGCCGGGGGGGGGACTCCATCTCCTACGAGCAGTACTTC
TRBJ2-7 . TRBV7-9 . CASSLVQDSDEQYF TGTGCCAGCAGCTTAGTGCAGGACAGCGACGAGCAGTACTTC
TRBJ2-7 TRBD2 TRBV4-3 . CASSFRTSGAYEQYF TGCGCCAGCAGCTTCCGGACTAGCGGGGCCTACGAGCAGTACTTC
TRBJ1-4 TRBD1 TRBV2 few CASSQTGEAYF TGTGCCAGCAGTCAGACAGGGGAGGCGTATTTT
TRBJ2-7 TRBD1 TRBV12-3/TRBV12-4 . CASSLAHGTVSYEQYF TGTGCCAGCAGTTTAGCGCATGGGACAGTCTCCTACGAGCAGTACTTC
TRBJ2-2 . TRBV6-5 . CASSYPWADTGELFF TGTGCCAGCAGTTACCCGTGGGCCGACACCGGGGAGCTGTTTTTT
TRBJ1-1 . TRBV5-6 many CASSFKMNTEAFF TGTGCCAGCAGCTTTAAGATGAACACTGAAGCTTTCTTT
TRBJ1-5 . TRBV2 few CASRAEGGANQPQHF TGTGCCAGCAGGGCCGAGGGCGGAGCTAATCAGCCCCAGCATTTT
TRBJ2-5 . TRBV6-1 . CASSEAGYQETQYF TGTGCCAGCAGTGAAGCGGGGTACCAAGAGACCCAGTACTTC
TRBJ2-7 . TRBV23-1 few CASSKQGGECYEQYF TGCGCCAGCAGTAAGCAGGGAGGCGAATGCTACGAGCAGTACTTC
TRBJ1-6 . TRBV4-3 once CASSQVRGVGNSPLHF TGCGCCAGCAGCCAAGTTAGGGGTGTCGGTAATTCACCCCTCCACTTT
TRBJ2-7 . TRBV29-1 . CSVQRNYEQYF TGCAGCGTTCAGAGAAACTACGAGCAGTACTTC
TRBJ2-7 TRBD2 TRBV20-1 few CSARGYRGLAGGVASYEQYF TGCAGTGCTAGAGGATACAGGGGACTAGCGGGAGGCGTGGCGTCCTACGAGCAGTACTTC
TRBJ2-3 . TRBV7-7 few CASSLSIYTDTQYF TGTGCTAGCAGCTTATCCATATACACAGATACGCAGTATTTT
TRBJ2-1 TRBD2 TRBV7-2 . CASSLGTSIYNEQFF TGTGCCAGCAGCTTAGGGACTAGTATCTACAATGAGCAGTTCTTC
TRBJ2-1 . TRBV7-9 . CASSVPTNEQFF TGTGCCAGCAGCGTACCCACCAATGAGCAGTTCTTC
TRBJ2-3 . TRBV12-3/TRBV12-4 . CASCQDLIETQYF TGTGCCAGCTGTCAGGACCTGATCGAGACGCAGTATTTT
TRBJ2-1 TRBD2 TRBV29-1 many CSVVRGRGEQFF TGCAGCGTTGTACGCGGGAGGGGAGAGCAGTTCTTC
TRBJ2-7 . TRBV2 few CASRPNNYEQYF TGTGCCAGCAGACCAAACAACTACGAGCAGTACTTC
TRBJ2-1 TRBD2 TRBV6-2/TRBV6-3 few CASSYSRLAGSHEQFF TGTGCCAGCAGTTACTCGAGACTAGCGGGAAGTCATGAGCAGTTCTTC
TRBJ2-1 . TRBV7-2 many CASSLRGYYNEQFF TGTGCCAGCAGCTTACGCGGATACTACAATGAGCAGTTCTTC
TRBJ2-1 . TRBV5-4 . CASSLALKGALAGSYNEQFF TGTGCCAGCAGCTTGGCCCTGAAGGGGGCCCTAGCGGGCTCCTACAATGAGCAGTTCTTC
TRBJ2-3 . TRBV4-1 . CASSQEWGTDTDTQYF TGCGCCAGCAGCCAAGAGTGGGGGACGGACACAGATACGCAGTATTTT
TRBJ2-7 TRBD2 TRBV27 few CASSFLTSGGDYEQYF TGTGCCAGCAGTTTCCTGACTAGCGGGGGGGATTACGAGCAGTACTTC
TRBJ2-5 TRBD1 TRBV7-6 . CASSTPDRNQETQYF TGTGCCAGCAGCACTCCGGACAGGAACCAAGAGACCCAGTACTTC
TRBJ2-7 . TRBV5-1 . CASSFQRDTYEQYF TGCGCCAGCAGCTTCCAGCGGGACACCTACGAGCAGTACTTC
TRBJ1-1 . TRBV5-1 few CASSLAGFEAFF TGCGCCAGCAGCTTGGCAGGCTTTGAAGCTTTCTTT
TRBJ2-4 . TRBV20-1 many CSARGRGWAKNIQYF TGCAGTGCTAGGGGCAGGGGTTGGGCCAAAAACATTCAGTACTTC
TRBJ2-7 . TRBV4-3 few CASSPGESWEVYEQYF TGCGCCAGCAGCCCGGGGGAATCATGGGAGGTCTACGAGCAGTACTTC
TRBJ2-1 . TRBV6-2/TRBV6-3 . CASSSPWRDQYNEQFF TGTGCCAGCAGTTCTCCCTGGAGGGACCAATACAATGAGCAGTTCTTC
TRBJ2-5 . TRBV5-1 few CASSFLAEGSVDQYF TGCGCCAGCAGCTTCCTGGCAGAGGGCTCAGTTGACCAGTACTTC
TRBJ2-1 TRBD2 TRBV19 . CASSTGQKAGALYNEQFF TGTGCCAGTAGTACCGGACAGAAAGCGGGAGCCCTATACAATGAGCAGTTCTTC
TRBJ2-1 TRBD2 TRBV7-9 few CASSILAGDEQFF TGTGCCAGCAGCATTCTAGCGGGAGATGAGCAGTTCTTC